The 22 T cell receptor beta chains given below trace back to one sample, sequenced in a study of blood T cell repertoires in COVID-19. Only in-frame clones appear in the TCRdb table, and some are missing; sequencing was by immunoSEQ multiplex PCR. The sample lists over 600,000 clones; around 89% were seen once. The sequencing sample was made of peripheral blood. These receptors all come from a woman younger than 35 with acute or convalescent COVID-19.

This chain connects TRBV27 to TRBJ2-5; possibly TRBD1 for D (7 bases). With 8 bases removed from V and 5 bases from J, the gap between germline ends came to 12 bases. Germline V gives CDR1 MNHEY, CDR2 SMNVEV (reference sequence). CDR3 length equals 12 residues. CDR3 amino acids: CASGGGWETQYF. CDR3 DNA sequence: TGTGCCAGCGGAGGGGGCTGGGAGACCCAGTACTTC.

The chain joins TRBV9 to TRBJ2-7; D may be TRBD1 (5 bases). CDR3 length equals 15 residues. The germline gives CDR1 SGDLS, CDR2 YYNGEE. V was pared by 1 base and J by 6 bases, with 17 bases between. This chain's CDR3 is CASSVTPGRGVEQYF. CDR3 coding DNA: TGTGCCAGCAGCGTAACACCAGGGCGAGGTGTCGAGCAGTACTTC.

This chain links TRBV7-9 with TRBJ2-6, with D maybe TRBD1 (6 bases). Trimming took off 3 bases at V and 4 bases at J, with 10 bases between the two ends. The CDR3 has 15 residues. Germline lookup yields CDR1 SEHNR and CDR2 FQNEAQ (reference sequence). For the CDR3, the DNA is TGTGCCAGCAGCTTTAGTGGGACAGGGGCCAACGTCCTGACTTTC. Its protein product is CASSFSGTGANVLTF.

The chain joins TRBV6-2 or TRBV6-3 to TRBJ2-7; maybe TRBD1 (6 bases). V dropped 2 bases and J dropped 0 bases, with 14 bases sitting between them. This CDR3 is built from 16 residues. The germline gives CDR1 MNHEY, CDR2 SVGEGT. The CDR3 nucleotides read TGTGCCAGCAGTTACCCTGACAGGCCAAACTCCTACGAGCAGTACTTC. It yields the protein CASSYPDRPNSYEQYF.

The chain employs TRBV10-2 and TRBJ2-2, with 7 bases that match TRBD1. CDR3 length: 13 residues. J lost 2 bases, V lost 8 bases, and 2 bases had no gene match. Germline CDR1 is WSHSY and CDR2 is SAAADI. CDR3 nucleotides: TGCGCCAGCCGGGACAGAAACACCGGGGAGCTGTTTTTT. This codes for CASRDRNTGELFF.

The DNA for the CDR3 is TGTGCCAGCAGTGAAGCGTGGCCCCCCGGGGAGCTGTTTTTT. This translates into CASSEAWPPGELFF. V usage is TRBV6-1 and J usage is TRBJ2-2; D call uncertain. CDR1 is MNHNS, CDR2 SASEGT, per germline. Trimming shortened V by 0 bases and J by 6 bases, and 8 bases separated the two germline ends. The CDR3 spans 14 residues.

V gene TRBV10-1 combines with J gene TRBJ1-1; no definite D call. Looked up from germline, CDR1 is WNHNN and CDR2 is SYGVQD (reference sequence). With 3 bases removed from V and 5 bases from J, the gap between germline ends came to 7 bases. The CDR3 has 12 amino acids. CDR3 nucleotide sequence: TGCGCCAGCAGTGACCCCTATACTGAAGCTTTCTTT. Protein: CASSDPYTEAFF.

This chain joins TRBV24-1 and TRBJ1-5, with TRBD1 matching 7 bases. CDR3 length: 17 amino acids. With 4 bases clipped from V and 2 bases from J, the junction kept 10 bases outside the gene matches. The germline CDR1 and CDR2 sequences are KGHDR and SFDVKD. CDR3 in amino acids: CATSDPTPTGGNQPQHF. The DNA of the CDR3 is TGTGCCACCAGTGACCCGACGCCCACAGGGGGCAATCAGCCCCAGCATTTT.

This clone appeared a single time. The chain recombines TRBV20-1 with TRBJ2-5; 12 bases are a match to TRBD2. The V and J ends lost 3 bases and 4 bases, in that order; junction bases with no gene match: 9. This CDR3 has 16 amino acids. Germline V gene data show CDR1 as DFQATT and CDR2 as SNEGSKA (reference sequence). The CDR3 sequence is CSASLLAGGMGETQYF. The CDR3 DNA reads as TGCAGTGCTAGTCTCCTAGCGGGGGGGATGGGAGAGACCCAGTACTTC.

The chain couples TRBV5-1 to TRBJ1-1; TRBD1 aligns across 7 bases. Germline V gene data show CDR1 as SGHRS and CDR2 as YFSETQ. V was clipped by 5 bases and J by 0 bases; unmatched bases: 4. The CDR3 extends over 14 amino acids. The CDR3: CASRGDSMNTEAFF. For the CDR3, the DNA is TGCGCCAGCAGGGGGGACAGCATGAACACTGAAGCTTTCTTT.

This chain joins TRBV14 and TRBJ1-1; tentative D call: TRBD1 (5 bases). Germline CDR1 is SGHDN and CDR2 is FVKESK. The CDR3 runs 13 residues. With 2 bases removed from V and 8 bases from J, the gap between germline ends came to 12 bases. The CDR3 DNA follows: TGTGCCAGCAGCCAACTCGGCAGGACAGAAGCTTTCTTT. Translating it yields CASSQLGRTEAFF.

V and J are TRBV27 and TRBJ2-1; weak D call: TRBD2 (5 bases). Germline values: CDR1 MNHEY, CDR2 SMNVEV (reference sequence). There are 12 residues in the CDR3. The ends were cut back, 2 bases at V and 8 bases at J, with 7 bases in the middle. CDR3 loop: CASSLEGYEQFF. As DNA, the CDR3 is TGTGCCAGCAGTTTAGAGGGTTATGAGCAGTTCTTC.

In DNA, the CDR3 is TGTGCCAGCAGCTTAAGACAGTGGGGCACTGAAGCTTTCTTT. Translated, it gives CASSLRQWGTEAFF. The V call is TRBV13, the J call TRBJ1-1; possibly TRBD1 for D (5 bases). Trimming left V 2 bases short and J 4 bases short, with 11 bases between. The CDR3 has 14 residues. Germline lookup yields CDR1 PRHDT and CDR2 FYEKMQ (reference sequence).

In its sample, this clone was seen a few times. The chain carries TRBV7-9 and TRBJ1-2; D is possibly TRBD1 (6 bases). Germline-derived CDR1 and CDR2 are SEHNR and FQNEAQ (reference sequence). V was clipped by 5 bases and J by 4 bases, with 17 bases between them. The CDR3 is 15 residues long. In DNA, the CDR3 is TGTGCCAGCAGCCCAGATGTAGGGGGTAGCTATGGCTACACCTTC. This codes for CASSPDVGGSYGYTF.

Concerning this clone itself: The same CDR3 arises from other DNA sequences in this sample as well. V and J are TRBV18 and TRBJ2-7; possible D gene TRBD2, 5 bases. This CDR3 comprises 13 residues. Germline assignment: CDR1 KGHSH and CDR2 LQKENI. V was shortened by 3 bases and J by 2 bases, with 8 bases between the two germline ends. CDR3 bases: TGTGCCAGCTCACCCCCGGGAACCTACGAGCAGTACTTC. Protein: CASSPPGTYEQYF.

In this sample, this clone turned up once. The V and J genes are TRBV9 and TRBJ2-7; a weak D match, TRBD1 (6 bases). Germline-derived CDR1 and CDR2 are SGDLS and YYNGEE. V lost 0 bases, J lost 5 bases, and 15 bases lay in between. The CDR3 runs 15 residues. The CDR3 sequence: CASSVGSGVYHEQYF. The DNA for the CDR3 is TGTGCCAGCAGCGTAGGGTCAGGGGTTTACCACGAGCAGTACTTC.

The V call is TRBV10-2, the J call TRBJ2-7; TRBD1 is a possible D gene (6 bases). The germline V gene encodes CDR1 WSHSY and CDR2 SAAADI. The CDR3 spans 14 residues. Trimming took off 2 bases at V and 2 bases at J, with 10 bases between the two ends. CDR3 protein: CASSETGTPYEQYF. The CDR3 DNA reads as TGCGCCAGCAGTGAGACAGGGACCCCCTACGAGCAGTACTTC.

This chain links TRBV13 with TRBJ2-5; 9 bases align to TRBD2. V shed 5 bases, J shed 5 bases, and the junction held 18 bases outside the gene matches. Germline CDR1 is PRHDT and CDR2 is FYEKMQ (reference sequence). This CDR3 spans 18 amino acids. CDR3 loop: CASSPLFDSGGRGETQYF. The CDR3 nucleotides read TGTGCCAGCAGCCCGTTGTTTGATAGCGGGGGACGAGGGGAGACCCAGTACTTC.

The V call is TRBV11-2, the J call TRBJ2-2; the D gene is possibly TRBD2 (5 bases). The germline V gene encodes CDR1 SGHAT and CDR2 FQNNGV. Trimming left V 4 bases short and J 5 bases short, with 8 bases between. The CDR3 spans 13 residues. The CDR3 DNA reads as TGTGCCAGCAGCTATAGCGCGACCGGGGAGCTGTTTTTT. Translation gives CASSYSATGELFF.

This chain connects TRBV28 to TRBJ1-2; the D gene is possibly TRBD1 (5 bases). Per the germline V gene, CDR1 is MDHEN and CDR2 is SYDVKM. V lost 3 bases and J lost 4, with 12 bases in between. This CDR3 spans 14 amino acids. The DNA of the CDR3 is TGTGCCAGCAGTTTCAGGGAAAGTATCTATGGCTACACCTTC. Residues: CASSFRESIYGYTF.

The rearrangement links TRBV6-5 to TRBJ1-2; D ambiguous. Deletions cut 6 bases from V and 2 bases from J, with 10 bases between. The CDR3 consists of 13 residues. Germline values: CDR1 MNHEY, CDR2 SVGAGI. The CDR3 DNA reads as TGTGCCAGCAGCGTTGACATGAACTATGGCTACACCTTC. Amino acids: CASSVDMNYGYTF.

The genes are TRBV6-4 and TRBJ1-2, with TRBD1 identical over 7 bases. In germline, CDR1 is MRHNA, CDR2 SNTAGT. J was trimmed by 6 bases and V by 6 bases; bases with no gene match: 7. The CDR3 sequence is 13 residues long. CDR3 nucleotide sequence: TGTGCCAGCAGAACGACAGGGTCGGATGGCTACACCTTC. Translated, it gives CASRTTGSDGYTF.